This is a list of T cell receptor beta chains from one sample in a study of blood T cells in healthy people across ages. TCRdb re-analysed the 5' RACE reads in MiXCR, keeping a single row per CDR3 protein. This sample carries fewer than 1,000,000 distinct CDR3 sequences, under 45% of them seen once, and the ten largest clones take 15% to 25%. Sequenced sample: blood. These receptor sequences come from a man aged 55 to 69 in good health. Each CDR3 is given with its conserved first and last residue. A D gene is named only where the DNA matches it firmly. Clone size appears in some rows only: once, few, many, or a class for an expanded clone.

j_call clone_size d_call v_call cdr3_aa cdr3_nt
TRBJ2-5 few TRBD2 TRBV20-1 CSASVHGGGETQYF TGCAGTGCTAGTGTTCACGGGGGGGGAGAGACCCAGTACTTC
TRBJ1-6 . . TRBV25-1 CASSAGGSSYNSPLHF TGTGCCAGCAGTGCGGGGGGGAGCTCCTATAATTCACCCCTCCACTTT
TRBJ2-5 . . TRBV20-1 CSARDRKGYQETQYF TGCAGTGCTAGAGATCGTAAAGGATATCAAGAGACCCAGTACTTC
TRBJ2-5 . . TRBV5-1 CASSLTGSNLQETQYF TGCGCCAGCAGCTTGACGGGCTCGAATCTTCAAGAGACCCAGTACTTC
TRBJ2-5 few TRBD1 TRBV7-2 CASSAGTGGQQYF TGTGCCAGCAGCGCCGGGACAGGGGGCCAGCAGTACTTC
TRBJ2-1 . TRBD1 TRBV29-1 CSVERQGYNEQFF TGCAGCGTTGAGAGACAGGGCTACAATGAGCAGTTCTTC
TRBJ2-7 . . TRBV7-2 CASSSRQSTSYEQYF TGTGCCAGCAGCTCCCGACAGTCCACTTCCTACGAGCAGTACTTC
TRBJ1-6 . TRBD1 TRBV20-1 CSARETGVGNSPLHF TGCAGTGCTAGAGAGACAGGGGTGGGGAATTCACCCCTCCACTTT
TRBJ2-3 few . TRBV9 CASRASSTDTQYF TGTGCCAGTAGGGCCTCTAGCACAGATACGCAGTATTTT
TRBJ1-2 . . TRBV4-1 CASSQGRGIVGYGYTF TGCGCCAGCAGCCAAGGAAGAGGGATTGTGGGCTATGGCTACACCTTC
TRBJ2-1 . . TRBV28 CASAGGNNEQFF TGTGCTTCGGCTGGGGGAAACAATGAGCAGTTCTTC
TRBJ1-1 . . TRBV2 CASRLYNTGAFF TGTGCCAGCAGATTATACAACACTGGAGCTTTCTTT
TRBJ2-3 . TRBD1 TRBV7-6 CASRSGTGTDTQYF TGTGCCAGCAGGTCCGGGACAGGCACAGATACGCAGTATTTT
TRBJ1-2 once TRBD1 TRBV7-2 CASSSTGRGYGYTF TGTGCCAGCAGCTCGACAGGGAGGGGCTATGGCTACACCTTC
TRBJ2-5 . TRBD2 TRBV27 CASSLYRGGEYQETQYF TGTGCCAGCAGTTTGTATCGGGGGGGGGAGTACCAAGAGACCCAGTACTTC
TRBJ2-1 . . TRBV6-4 CASSDKGRGINEQFF TGTGCCAGCAGTGATAAGGGACGGGGGATCAATGAGCAGTTCTTC
TRBJ2-6 . TRBD1 TRBV13 CASSLRDSGANVLTF TGTGCCAGCAGCCTCAGGGACAGTGGGGCCAACGTCCTGACTTTC
TRBJ2-7 few . TRBV5-5 CASSLRQVTYEQYF TGTGCCAGCAGCCTTCGACAGGTTACCTACGAGCAGTACTTC
TRBJ2-1 . . TRBV29-1 CSVDSTSNEQFF TGCAGCGTCGACTCGACTAGTAATGAGCAGTTCTTC
TRBJ2-2 . . TRBV6-2/TRBV6-3 CASSNINRVTGELFF TGTGCCAGCAGTAATATTAACAGGGTCACCGGGGAGCTGTTTTTT
TRBJ2-7 . . TRBV4-3 CASSQAPEGSYEQYF TGCGCCAGCAGCCAAGCTCCGGAGGGTTCCTACGAGCAGTACTTC
TRBJ2-2 . . TRBV20-1 CSARGDNRVGGELFF TGCAGTGCTAGAGGGGATAACAGGGTTGGCGGGGAGCTGTTTTTT
TRBJ1-2 many TRBD1 TRBV5-1 CASSLGGDRDYTF TGCGCCAGCAGCTTGGGCGGGGACAGGGACTACACCTTC
TRBJ2-7 few . TRBV9 CASSQRPERQTYEQYF TGTGCCAGCAGCCAAAGACCGGAGCGTCAAACCTACGAGCAGTACTTC
TRBJ2-4 few . TRBV5-1 CASSPPGPRDIQYF TGCGCCAGCAGCCCCCCCGGGCCCCGCGACATTCAGTACTTC
TRBJ2-3 few . TRBV4-1 CASSQNSLDTQYF TGCGCCAGCAGCCAAAATAGCCTAGATACGCAGTATTTT
TRBJ2-3 . TRBD1 TRBV20-1 CRLGQGAPDTQYF TGCAGACTGGGACAGGGGGCCCCAGATACGCAGTATTTT
TRBJ2-2 once TRBD1 TRBV4-3 CASSQGARGTGELFF TGCGCCAGCAGCCAAGGGGCCAGGGGGACCGGGGAGCTGTTTTTT
TRBJ2-1 . . TRBV20-1 CSAPAVGDIGPETQFF TGCAGTGCTCCCGCCGTCGGGGATATAGGACCAGAGACCCAGTTCTTC
TRBJ1-6 . . TRBV7-2 CASSSQTGTNSPLHF TGTGCCAGCAGTTCCCAGACAGGCACCAATTCACCCCTCCACTTT
TRBJ2-7 . TRBD1 TRBV12-3/TRBV12-4 CASSPTTGVSYEQYF TGTGCCAGCAGTCCGACGACAGGGGTCTCCTACGAGCAGTACTTC
TRBJ2-7 few . TRBV14 CASSQDVVRVSEQYF TGTGCCAGCAGCCAAGACGTGGTCAGAGTCTCCGAGCAGTACTTC
TRBJ1-5 . TRBD1 TRBV28 CASSAPGTGGNQPQHF TGTGCCAGCAGTGCGCCGGGGACAGGAGGTAATCAGCCCCAGCATTTT
TRBJ2-1 few . TRBV20-1 CSARAPGVSYNEQFF TGCAGTGCTAGAGCACCCGGGGTCTCCTACAATGAGCAGTTCTTC
TRBJ2-1 . TRBD2 TRBV20-1 CSASGLAGAAGNEQFF TGCAGTGCTTCGGGACTAGCGGGGGCGGCTGGAAATGAGCAGTTCTTC
TRBJ2-7 . . TRBV7-6 CASSPQGFTAYEQYF TGTGCCAGCAGCCCCCAAGGGTTTACCGCCTACGAGCAGTACTTC
TRBJ2-5 . . TRBV9 CASSVTGGRQETQYF TGTGCCAGCAGCGTGACCGGGGGGCGGCAAGAGACCCAGTACTTC
TRBJ2-5 few TRBD1 TRBV28 CASRHRQGYQETQYF TGTGCCAGCAGGCATAGACAGGGTTACCAAGAGACCCAGTACTTC
TRBJ1-1 once . TRBV25-1 CASSLMGVVSEAFF TGTGCCAGCAGTTTAATGGGGGTTGTTTCTGAAGCTTTCTTT
TRBJ1-2 few . TRBV7-2 CASSGPLIYGYTF TGTGCCAGCAGCGGGCCGCTTATCTATGGCTACACCTTC